This T cell receptor beta chain was captured by sequencing in a study of T cell responses to AZD1222 COVID-19 vaccine. Notes on the study in general: Rises in breadth and depth of Spike-specific TCRs came after two AZD1222 doses. Donors in the cohort were predominantly white British and more often female, and clonal diversity was possibly underestimated. Among AZD1222 vaccinees, only five to seven were seropositive at baseline. Samples come after the peak T cell response, not at day 14.

Clones were sequenced by immunoSEQ multiplex PCR, and TCRdb holds only the in-frame ones, with some missing. The sample includes 100,000 to 150,000 clones, approximately 92% of them seen just once. CDR1 and CDR2 from the germline V gene are LGHDT and YNNKEL (reference sequence). V gave up 1 base and J gave up 4 bases, with 10 bases separating them. This CDR3 has 14 amino acids. With respect to this clone: Its antigen is unknown.

The rearrangement uses TRBV3-1 (or the pseudogene TRBV3-2) and TRBJ1-1, with D possibly matching TRBD1 (6 bases). The sequence came from an adult in good health. This material consisted of peripheral blood, taken on day 0 of AZD1222 vaccination. In DNA form, the CDR3 reads TGTGCCAGCAGCCAAGGCCAGGGGACCACTGAAGCTTTCTTT. Its translation: CASSQGQGTTEAFF.